This T cell receptor beta chain was recorded in a study of PD-1 blockade in classical Hodgkin lymphoma. Time point in this sample: cycle 4 day 1 (C4D1), after less than 7 weeks of nivolumab. Each of the patients experienced relapse following autologous stem cell transplantation, and their brentuximab vedotin exposure differed. V was shortened by 5 bases and J by 3 bases, with 11 bases between the two germline ends. This CDR3 contains 14 residues. The germline CDR1 and CDR2 sequences are MGHDK and SYGVNS. The data were produced by immunoSEQ multiplex PCR, yet TCRdb's version contains in-frame clones alone and is incomplete. Here the sample spans tens of thousands of clones, roughly nine tenths being singletons.

The sample in question was peripheral blood mononuclear cells (PBMCs), obtained before the fourth cycle of nivolumab. This TCR was sampled from a human donor with classical Hodgkin lymphoma. The V and J genes are TRBV25-1 and TRBJ1-3; D not resolved. The CDR3: CASSPPENGNTIYF. DNA for the CDR3: TGTGCCAGCAGTCCTCCGGAAAATGGAAACACCATATATTTT.